The 24 T cell receptor beta chains below all came from one sample that was sequenced in a study of CD8+ T cells in alopecia areata. Treatment noted: oral pan-JAK inhibitor, 5-10 mg twice daily. The authors extracted RNA and reverse transcribed it into cDNA as the sequencing template. The protocol was immunoSEQ multiplex PCR, while the TCRdb copy is restricted to in-frame clones and leaves out a portion. The repertoire holds roughly 70,000 clones, with approximately 30% as singletons. The starting material was CD8+ T cells sorted from blood, obtained at week 4, from a patient treated with tofacitinib. These TCRs come from a human donor with alopecia areata.

This clone was recorded a few times. The chain joins TRBV4-1 to TRBJ1-5; D gene ambiguous. Germline-derived CDR1 and CDR2 are MGHRA and YSYEKL. The V gene lost 1 base and the J gene lost 5 bases, with 12 bases spanning the gap. There are 15 residues in the CDR3. The CDR3 loop is CASSQVSASHQPQHF. CDR3 in DNA: TGCGCCAGCAGCCAAGTATCGGCCAGCCATCAGCCCCAGCATTTT.

This clone was seen a handful of times. The chain carries TRBV29-1 and TRBJ2-1; D is perhaps TRBD2 (5 bases). CDR3 length: 13 amino acids. CDR1 is SQVTM, CDR2 ANQGSEA, per germline. Trimming took off 5 bases at V and 10 bases at J, with 18 bases between the two ends. In DNA, the CDR3 is TGCAGCGTTCATCCTGGCGGGTATCAGGAGCAGTTCTTC. It specifies CSVHPGGYQEQFF.

The table lists this clone with a count of one. This sequence joins TRBV15 and TRBJ1-5; D call uncertain. Per germline, CDR1 LNHNV and CDR2 YYDKDF (reference sequence). V was shortened by 3 bases and J by 0 bases, with 9 bases between the two germline ends. The CDR3 is 15 amino acids. The CDR3 here is CATSSNRNSNQPQHF. As DNA, the CDR3 is TGTGCCACCAGCAGTAACAGAAATAGCAATCAGCCCCAGCATTTT.

Concerning this clone: Other DNA variants within this sample encode the same CDR3. The chain couples TRBV29-1 to TRBJ2-7; 9 nucleotides agree with TRBD1. This CDR3 is 12 amino acids long. The junction had 3 bases not matched to a gene; V was cut back by 6 bases and J by 3 bases. Germline V gene data show CDR1 as SQVTM and CDR2 as ANQGSEA. The DNA of the CDR3 is TGCAGCGTCGGGACAGGGAACTACGAGCAGTACTTC. Its translation is CSVGTGNYEQYF.

This clone came up a few times. Compared with germline, one end of the junction differs, possibly owing to a read error. The chain couples TRBV11-2 to TRBJ2-7, with D unresolved. The CDR3 totals 15 residues. Germline loops: CDR1 SGHAT, CDR2 FQNNGV. The CDR3 loop reads CASSQETVNSYEQYF. The CDR3 bases are TGCGCCAGCAGCCAAGAAACAGTCAACTCCTACGAGCAGTACTTC.

This chain connects TRBV4-1 to TRBJ2-1, with D possibly matching TRBD1 (6 bases). Trimming removed 5 bases at V and 1 base at J, with 12 bases between. Germline-derived CDR1 and CDR2 are MGHRA and YSYEKL. The CDR3 totals 15 residues. CDR3 sequence (DNA): TGCGCCAGCAGCTCAAGCAGGGGATCCTACAATGAGCAGTTCTTC. This gives the protein CASSSSRGSYNEQFF.

The V and J genes are TRBV5-1 and TRBJ1-2, with 11 bases identical to TRBD1. J gave up 5 bases and V 5 bases, and 8 bases lay outside the gene matches. The germline gives CDR1 SGHRS, CDR2 YFSETQ. This CDR3 has 15 amino acids. CDR3 sequence reads: CASRPGQGAGYGYTF. The DNA for the CDR3 is TGCGCCAGCAGGCCTGGACAGGGGGCAGGATATGGCTACACCTTC.

This clone occurred many times. The chain employs TRBV11-1 and TRBJ2-7, with 9 nucleotides matching TRBD2. Trimming at V came to 2 bases and at J to 3 bases, leaving 2 bases not matched to a gene. The CDR3 loop spans 14 amino acids. The germline CDR1 and CDR2 sequences are SGHAT and FQDESV (reference sequence). The CDR3 DNA sequence: TGTGCCAGCAGCTTATCTAGCGGGAACTACGAGCAGTACTTC. Translating gives CASSLSSGNYEQYF.

The J gene is TRBJ2-3, the V gene TRBV9; TRBD1 matches 7 bases. This CDR3 comprises 15 residues. V trimming: 3 bases; J trimming: 3 bases; junction bases outside the gene matches: 7. Germline lookup yields CDR1 SGDLS and CDR2 YYNGEE. CDR3 DNA: TGTGCCAGCAGCGCACAGGGGAGTGGAACAGATACGCAGTATTTT. Its translation: CASSAQGSGTDTQYF.

This rearrangement joins TRBV29-1 to TRBJ2-7; TRBD2 matches at 7 bases. V lost 1 base and J lost 0; bases outside the gene matches: 12. This CDR3 region has 17 residues. Per the germline V gene, CDR1 is SQVTM and CDR2 is ANQGSEA. Here the CDR3 DNA reads TGCAGCGTTGAAGCGCGCCGGGGAGGGGCTGGCTCCTACGAGCAGTACTTC. This codes for CSVEARRGGAGSYEQYF.

The chain uses TRBV20-1 and TRBJ2-4; D remains ambiguous. This CDR3 region has 10 residues. CDR1 and CDR2 (germline): DFQATT, SNEGSKA (reference sequence). V was cut by 7 bases and J by 8 bases, with 9 bases left in between. CDR3 nucleotide sequence: TGCAGTGTTGCCGATCACATTCAGTACTTC. This codes for CSVADHIQYF.

The chain has TRBV30 and TRBJ1-5; D is uncertain. From germline, CDR1 is GTSNPN and CDR2 SVGIG (reference sequence). This CDR3 has 14 residues. Trimming left V 2 bases short and J 6 bases short, with 14 bases between. The CDR3 sequence: CAWSPGPVSQPQHF. The CDR3 coding sequence is TGTGCCTGGAGTCCCGGACCGGTTTCTCAGCCCCAGCATTTT.

CDR3 in DNA: TGCAGCGGCCTTACAGGGGGCACTGAAGCTTTCTTT. Translation gives CSGLTGGTEAFF. The chain recombines TRBV29-1 with TRBJ1-1, with 8 bases identical to TRBD1. Germline-derived CDR1 and CDR2 are SQVTM and ANQGSEA. This CDR3 comprises 12 residues. V shed 7 bases and J 4 bases; nucleotides not matched to a gene: 5. Using reference TRBV29-1 and TRBJ1-1 for the parts outside the CDR3, the full variable domain is SAVISQKPSRDICQRGTSLTIQCQVDSQVTMMFWYRQQPGQSLTLIATANQGSEATYESGFVIDKFPISRPNLTFSTLTVSNMSPEDSSIYLCSGLTGGTEAFFGQGTRLTVV.

Remarks on this clone: Compared with germline, one end of the junction differs, possibly owing to a read error. V and J are TRBV9 and TRBJ2-1; 9 nucleotides line up with TRBD2. The CDR3 is made up of 16 amino acids. Germline CDR1 is SGDLS and CDR2 is YYNGEE. As DNA, the CDR3 is TGCGCCAGCAGCCAAGGGGCTAGCGGGACAGACAATGAGCAGTTCTTC. Translation: CASSQGASGTDNEQFF. The variable domain in full, completed from reference TRBV9 and TRBJ2-1, reads DSGVTQTPKHLITATGQRVTLRCSPRSGDLSVYWYQQSLDQGLQFLIQYYNGEERAKGNILERFSAQQFPDLHSELNLSSLELGDSALYFCASSQGASGTDNEQFFGPGTRLTVL.

The chain uses TRBV28 and TRBJ1-1; maybe TRBD1 (6 bases). CDR3 length: 16 residues. Germline V gene data show CDR1 as MDHEN and CDR2 as SYDVKM. Trimming left V 3 bases short and J 4 bases short, with 18 bases between. The CDR3 spells CASSFPQAGGTTEAFF. The CDR3 DNA follows: TGTGCCAGCAGTTTCCCTCAGGCGGGGGGCACCACTGAAGCTTTCTTT.

The chain is built from TRBV29-1 and TRBJ2-2; perhaps D is TRBD1 or TRBD2 (6 bases each). Between the trimmed V and J ends, which lost 6 bases and 5 bases, there was a span of 16 bases. This CDR3 has 14 residues. Germline V CDR1 and CDR2: SQVTM, ANQGSEA. DNA for the CDR3: TGCAGCGTACTGACGGGGGCGCGGACCGGGGAGCTGTTTTTT. Encoded protein: CSVLTGARTGELFF.

The chain is built from TRBV4-1 and TRBJ2-7; D gene uncertain. Looked up from germline, CDR1 is MGHRA and CDR2 is YSYEKL. This CDR3 has 13 residues. V dropped 4 bases and J dropped 3 bases, with 10 bases sitting between them. Here the CDR3 reads CASSPLEHYEQYF. The CDR3 coding sequence is TGCGCCAGCAGCCCGCTAGAACACTACGAGCAGTACTTC.

This clone showed up just a few times. The chain carries TRBV29-1 and TRBJ2-3, with 9 bases identical to TRBD2. The CDR3 loop spans 13 amino acids. Germline V gene lookup returns CDR1 SQVTM and CDR2 ANQGSEA. J lost 4 bases, V lost 3 bases, and 2 bases had no gene match. As DNA, the CDR3 is TGCAGCGTTGAGCGCGGGGGGGCAGATACGCAGTATTTT. Residues: CSVERGGADTQYF.

This clone has only a few counts. The rearrangement joins TRBV28 to TRBJ1-5; no firm D call. Germline values: CDR1 MDHEN, CDR2 SYDVKM. Trimming pared 6 bases from V and 2 bases from J, leaving 8 bases between. The CDR3 sequence is 13 residues long. The CDR3: CASRVRGNQPQHF. The CDR3 DNA is TGTGCCAGCAGAGTGCGTGGCAATCAGCCCCAGCATTTT.

The chain recombines TRBV28 with TRBJ2-2; maybe TRBD1 (5 bases). The length of the CDR3 is 15 residues. V shed 3 bases and J shed 2 bases, with 10 bases lying between them. CDR1 MDHEN and CDR2 SYDVKM come from the germline V gene. The chain's CDR3 is CASSLLRGNTGELFF. CDR3 DNA sequence: TGTGCCAGCAGTTTGCTTAGGGGTAACACCGGGGAGCTGTTTTTT. The full variable domain, in which reference TRBV28 and TRBJ2-2 provide the parts outside the CDR3, is DVKVTQSSRYLVKRTGEKVFLECVQDMDHENMFWYRQDPGLGLRLIYFSYDVKMKEKGDIPEGYSVSREKKERFSLILESASTNQTSMYLCASSLLRGNTGELFFGEGSRLTVL.

This clone is a singleton in its sample. The chain combines TRBV6-5 with TRBJ2-7; D unclear. The V gene's germline CDR1 is MNHEY and CDR2 SVGAGI. Trimming stripped 5 bases from V and 1 base from J, with 6 bases between. The CDR3 has 12 amino acids. CDR3 DNA sequence: TGTGCCAGCAGTACAGTATCCTACGAGCAGTACTTC. It is translated as CASSTVSYEQYF.

The genes are TRBV30 and TRBJ2-2, with 13 nucleotides matching TRBD2. Per the germline V gene, CDR1 is GTSNPN and CDR2 is SVGIG (reference sequence). This CDR3 has 15 residues. Trimming took 4 bases from V and 5 from J; bases not matched to a gene: 4. CDR3 residues: CAWTLTSGGTGELFF. The CDR3 DNA sequence: TGTGCCTGGACCTTGACTAGCGGGGGGACCGGGGAGCTGTTTTTT.

The chain is built from TRBV27 and TRBJ1-1; 11 bases map to TRBD1. V was clipped by 5 bases and J by 4 bases; unmatched bases: 12. In germline, CDR1 is MNHEY, CDR2 SMNVEV (reference sequence). This CDR3 is 17 amino acids long. For the CDR3, the DNA is TGTGCCAGCAGTACCACGGACAGGGGGCAAAGTCGCACTGAAGCTTTCTTT. It translates to CASSTTDRGQSRTEAFF.

This clone appeared a few times. V and J are TRBV27 and TRBJ2-7; 8 bases line up with TRBD2. Germline CDR1 and CDR2: MNHEY and SMNVEV (reference sequence). CDR3 length equals 15 residues. V dropped 5 bases and J dropped 5; count of bases not matched to a gene: 11. CDR3 DNA sequence: TGTGCCAGCAGTCCTATAGCGGGAACAGCTAACGAGCAGTACTTC. The encoded protein is CASSPIAGTANEQYF.